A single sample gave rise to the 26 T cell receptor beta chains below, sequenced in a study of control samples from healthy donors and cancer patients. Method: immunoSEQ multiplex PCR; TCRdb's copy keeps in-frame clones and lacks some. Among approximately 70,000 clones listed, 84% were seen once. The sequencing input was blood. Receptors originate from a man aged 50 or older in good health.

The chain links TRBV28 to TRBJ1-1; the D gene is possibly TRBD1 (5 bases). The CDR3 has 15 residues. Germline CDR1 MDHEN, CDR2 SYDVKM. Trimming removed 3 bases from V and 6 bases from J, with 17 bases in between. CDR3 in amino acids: CASSFPSRQGPEAFF. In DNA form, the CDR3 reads TGTGCCAGCAGTTTCCCCTCCAGGCAGGGACCTGAAGCTTTCTTT.

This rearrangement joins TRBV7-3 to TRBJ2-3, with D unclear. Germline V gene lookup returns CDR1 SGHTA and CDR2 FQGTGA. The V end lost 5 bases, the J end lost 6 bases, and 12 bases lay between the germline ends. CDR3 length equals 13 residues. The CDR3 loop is CASSPVGGDTQYF. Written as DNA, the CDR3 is TGTGCCAGCAGCCCCGTAGGTGGGGATACGCAGTATTTT.

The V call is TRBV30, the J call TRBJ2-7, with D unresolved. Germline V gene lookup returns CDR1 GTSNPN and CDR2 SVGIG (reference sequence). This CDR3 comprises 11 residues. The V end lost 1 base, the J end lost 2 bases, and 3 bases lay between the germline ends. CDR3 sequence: CAWSEAYEQYF. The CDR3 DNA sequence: TGTGCCTGGAGTGAGGCCTACGAGCAGTACTTC.

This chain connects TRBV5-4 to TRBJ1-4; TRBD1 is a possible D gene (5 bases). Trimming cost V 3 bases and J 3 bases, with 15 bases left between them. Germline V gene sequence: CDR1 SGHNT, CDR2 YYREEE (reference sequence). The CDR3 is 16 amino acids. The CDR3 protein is CASSSRNKGPNEKLFF. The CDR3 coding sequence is TGTGCCAGCAGCTCCCGAAATAAGGGACCTAATGAAAAACTGTTTTTT.

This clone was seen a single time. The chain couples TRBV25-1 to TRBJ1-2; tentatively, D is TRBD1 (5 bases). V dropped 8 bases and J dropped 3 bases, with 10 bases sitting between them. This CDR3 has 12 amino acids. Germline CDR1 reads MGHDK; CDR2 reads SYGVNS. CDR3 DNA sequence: TGTGCCAGCCGGGACGGATACTATGGCTACACCTTC. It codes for CASRDGYYGYTF.

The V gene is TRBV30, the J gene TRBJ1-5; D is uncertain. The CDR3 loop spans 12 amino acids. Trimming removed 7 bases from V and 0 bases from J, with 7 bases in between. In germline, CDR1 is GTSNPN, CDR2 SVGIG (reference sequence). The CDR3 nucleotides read TGTGCCTCGGGCCATAGCAATCAGCCCCAGCATTTT. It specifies CASGHSNQPQHF.

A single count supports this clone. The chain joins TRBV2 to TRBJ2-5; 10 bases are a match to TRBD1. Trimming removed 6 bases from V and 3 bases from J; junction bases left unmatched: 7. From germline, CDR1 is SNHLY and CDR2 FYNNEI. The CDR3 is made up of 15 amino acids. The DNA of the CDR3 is TGTGCCAGCAGGGCTAAGACAGGGGGCGAAGAGACCCAGTACTTC. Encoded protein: CASRAKTGGEETQYF.

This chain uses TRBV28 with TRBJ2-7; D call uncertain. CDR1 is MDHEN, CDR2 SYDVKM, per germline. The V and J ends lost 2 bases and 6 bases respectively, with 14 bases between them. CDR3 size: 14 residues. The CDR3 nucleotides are TGTGCCAGCAGTTTACCCCGTTCACACCTCGAGCAGTACTTC. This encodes CASSLPRSHLEQYF.

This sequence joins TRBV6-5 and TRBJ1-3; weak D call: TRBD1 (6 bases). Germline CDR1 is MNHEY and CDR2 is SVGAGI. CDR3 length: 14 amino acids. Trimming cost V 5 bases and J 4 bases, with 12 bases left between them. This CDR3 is CASSNGGSGNTIYF. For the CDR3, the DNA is TGTGCCAGCAGTAATGGGGGCTCAGGAAACACCATATATTTT.

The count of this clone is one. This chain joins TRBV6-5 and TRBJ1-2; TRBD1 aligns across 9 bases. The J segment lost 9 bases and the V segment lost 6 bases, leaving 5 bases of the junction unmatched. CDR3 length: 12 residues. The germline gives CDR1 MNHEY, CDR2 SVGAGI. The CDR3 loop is CASRRTGARYTF. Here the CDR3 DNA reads TGTGCCAGCAGAAGGACAGGGGCGCGCTACACCTTC.

CDR3 nucleotides: TGTGCCAGCAGCGGGGGGGTCGACAGGGAGAAGGCTAACTATGGCTACACCTTC. It is translated as CASSGGVDREKANYGYTF. V gene TRBV7-9 combines with J gene TRBJ1-2; 7 nucleotides align to TRBD1. The CDR3 covers 18 residues. CDR1 is SEHNR and CDR2 is FQNEAQ in the germline V gene (reference sequence). J gave up 0 bases and V 5 bases, and 15 bases lay outside the gene matches. The complete variable domain, with remaining parts taken from reference TRBV7-9 and TRBJ1-2, reads DTGVSQNPRHKITKRGQNVTFRCDPISEHNRLYWYRQTLGQGPEFLTYFQNEAQLEKSRLLSDRFSAERPKGSFSTLEIQRTEQGDSAMYLCASSGGVDREKANYGYTFGSGTRLTVV.

The CDR3 coding sequence is TGCAGCGTTGGTTTGGGGAGTGTGGGCACTGAAGCTTTCTTT. Encoded protein: CSVGLGSVGTEAFF. The chain links TRBV29-1 to TRBJ1-1; D is unresolved. V was clipped by 4 bases and J by 4 bases, with 16 bases between them. The CDR3 consists of 14 residues. From germline, CDR1 is SQVTM and CDR2 ANQGSEA.

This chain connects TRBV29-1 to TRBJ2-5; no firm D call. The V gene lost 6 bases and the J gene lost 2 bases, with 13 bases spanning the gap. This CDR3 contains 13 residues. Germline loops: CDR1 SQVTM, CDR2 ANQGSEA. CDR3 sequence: CSVLTESQETQYF. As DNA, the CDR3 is TGCAGCGTCCTAACAGAGTCTCAAGAGACCCAGTACTTC.

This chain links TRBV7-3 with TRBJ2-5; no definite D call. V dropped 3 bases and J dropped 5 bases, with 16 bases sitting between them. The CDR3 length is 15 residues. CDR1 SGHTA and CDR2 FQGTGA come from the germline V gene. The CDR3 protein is CASSLKGDLGETQYF. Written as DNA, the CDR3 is TGTGCCAGCAGCTTGAAGGGCGACCTGGGGGAGACCCAGTACTTC.

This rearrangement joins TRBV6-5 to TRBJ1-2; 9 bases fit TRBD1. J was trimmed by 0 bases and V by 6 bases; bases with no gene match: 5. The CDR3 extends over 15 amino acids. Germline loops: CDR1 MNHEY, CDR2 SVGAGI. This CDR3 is CASRGTGWANYGYTF. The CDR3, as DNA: TGTGCCAGCAGGGGGACAGGGTGGGCTAACTATGGCTACACCTTC.

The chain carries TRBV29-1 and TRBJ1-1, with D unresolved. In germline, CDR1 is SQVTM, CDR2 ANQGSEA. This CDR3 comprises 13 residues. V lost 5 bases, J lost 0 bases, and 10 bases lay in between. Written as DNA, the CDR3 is TGCAGCGTTCGTCGGATTGTGAACACTGAAGCTTTCTTT. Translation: CSVRRIVNTEAFF.

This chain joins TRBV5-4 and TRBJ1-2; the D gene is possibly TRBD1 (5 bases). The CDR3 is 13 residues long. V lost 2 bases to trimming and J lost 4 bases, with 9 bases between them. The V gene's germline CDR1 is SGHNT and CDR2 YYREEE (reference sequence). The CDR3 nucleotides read TGTGCCAGCAGCTTCAGGGTAGCCTATGGCTACACCTTC. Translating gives CASSFRVAYGYTF.

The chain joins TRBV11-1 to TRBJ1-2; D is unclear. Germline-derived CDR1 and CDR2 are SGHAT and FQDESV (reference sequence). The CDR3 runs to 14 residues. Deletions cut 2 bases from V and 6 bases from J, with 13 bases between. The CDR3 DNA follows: TGTGCCAGCAGCTTACTGCGGTTTGGGAATGGCTACACCTTC. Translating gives CASSLLRFGNGYTF. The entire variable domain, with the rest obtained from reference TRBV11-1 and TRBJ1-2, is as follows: EAEVAQSPRYKITEKSQAVAFWCDPISGHATLYWYRQILGQGPELLVQFQDESVVDDSQLPKDRFSAERLKGVDSTLKIQPAELGDSAMYLCASSLLRFGNGYTFGSGTRLTVV.

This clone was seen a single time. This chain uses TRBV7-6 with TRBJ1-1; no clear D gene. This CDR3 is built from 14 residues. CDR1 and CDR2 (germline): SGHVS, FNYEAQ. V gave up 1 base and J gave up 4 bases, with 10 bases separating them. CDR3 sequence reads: CASSLGGGGTEAFF. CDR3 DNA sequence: TGTGCCAGCAGCTTAGGAGGTGGTGGCACTGAAGCTTTCTTT. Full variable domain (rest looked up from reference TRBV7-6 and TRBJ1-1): GAGVSQSPRYKVTKRGQDVALRCDPISGHVSLYWYRQALGQGPEFLTYFNYEAQQDKSGLPNDRFSAERPEGSISTLTIQRTEQRDSAMYRCASSLGGGGTEAFFGQGTRLTVV.

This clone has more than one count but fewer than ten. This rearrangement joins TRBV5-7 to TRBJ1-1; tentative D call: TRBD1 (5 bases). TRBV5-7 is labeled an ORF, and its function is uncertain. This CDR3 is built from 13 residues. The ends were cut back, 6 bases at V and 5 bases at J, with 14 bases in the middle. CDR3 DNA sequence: TGTGCCAGCACCGAAGGTGGGGGAACTGAAGCTTTCTTT. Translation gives CASTEGGGTEAFF.

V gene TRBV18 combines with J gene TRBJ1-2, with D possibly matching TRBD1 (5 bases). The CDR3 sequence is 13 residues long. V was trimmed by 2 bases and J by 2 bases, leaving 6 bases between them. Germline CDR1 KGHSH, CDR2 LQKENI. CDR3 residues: CASSPDSNYGYTF. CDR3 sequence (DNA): TGTGCCAGCTCACCAGACAGCAACTATGGCTACACCTTC.

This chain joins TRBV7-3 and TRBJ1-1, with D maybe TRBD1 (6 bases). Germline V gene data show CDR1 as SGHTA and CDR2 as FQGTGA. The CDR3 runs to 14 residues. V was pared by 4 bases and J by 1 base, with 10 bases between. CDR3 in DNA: TGTGCCAGCAGCTCGAGCAGGGGGAACACTGAAGCTTTCTTT. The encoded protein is CASSSSRGNTEAFF. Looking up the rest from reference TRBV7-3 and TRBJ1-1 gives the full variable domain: GAGVSQTPSNKVTEKGKYVELRCDPISGHTALYWYRQSLGQGPEFLIYFQGTGAADDSGLPNDRFFAVRPEGSVSTLKIQRTERGDSAVYLCASSSSRGNTEAFFGQGTRLTVV.

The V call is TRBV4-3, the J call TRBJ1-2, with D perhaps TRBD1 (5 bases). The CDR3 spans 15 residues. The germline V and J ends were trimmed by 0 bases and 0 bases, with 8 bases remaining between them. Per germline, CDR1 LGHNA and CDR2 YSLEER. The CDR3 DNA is TGCGCCAGCAGCCAAGAGGGGGAATCTAACTATGGCTACACCTTC. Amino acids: CASSQEGESNYGYTF.

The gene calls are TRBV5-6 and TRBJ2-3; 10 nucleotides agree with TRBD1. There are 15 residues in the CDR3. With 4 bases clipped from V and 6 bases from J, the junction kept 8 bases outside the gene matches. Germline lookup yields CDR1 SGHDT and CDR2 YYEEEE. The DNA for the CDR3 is TGTGCCAGCAGCCCCGGGACAGGGGCTACTGATACGCAGTATTTT. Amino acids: CASSPGTGATDTQYF.

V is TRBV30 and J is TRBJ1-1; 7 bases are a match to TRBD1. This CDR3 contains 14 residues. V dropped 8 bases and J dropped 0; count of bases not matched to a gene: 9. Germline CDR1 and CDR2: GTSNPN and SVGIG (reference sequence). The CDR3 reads CAAFTGALNTEAFF. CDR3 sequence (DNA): TGTGCCGCCTTTACAGGGGCCCTGAACACTGAAGCTTTCTTT.

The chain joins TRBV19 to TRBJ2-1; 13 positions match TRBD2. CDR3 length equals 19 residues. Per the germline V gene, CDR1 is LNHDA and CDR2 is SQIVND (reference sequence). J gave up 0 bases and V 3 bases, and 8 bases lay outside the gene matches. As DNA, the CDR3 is TGTGCCAGTAGTATGACTAGCGGGAGGTATACCGGCTCCTACAATGAGCAGTTCTTC. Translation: CASSMTSGRYTGSYNEQFF.